Detailed here is one TCR beta chain. The antigen remains undetermined. The data were taken from a study of lymphopenia after photon versus proton radiotherapy. The study's findings and limits: After lymphocyte nadir, photon-treated repertoires showed oligoclonal expansion, especially CD8+ Temra. Better survival with proton therapy was suggested as possible, not demonstrated. Larger post-nadir TCR diversity loss correlated inversely with survival in deceased patients. Proton therapy kept repertoires fairly stable, unlike photons, which gained effector/memory cells.

Produced via immunoSEQ multiplex PCR; TCRdb's table is partial and in-frame only. The table lists about 30,000 clones, 94% of them singletons. CDR1 and CDR2 (germline): MNHEY, SVGAGI. CDR3 length equals 13 residues. V dropped 8 bases and J dropped 3 bases, with 14 bases sitting between them. This sequence joins TRBV6-5 and TRBJ2-7; D might be TRBD2 (6 bases). The receptor was isolated from a woman between 45 and 65 years old with cholangiocarcinoma. This specimen was peripheral blood, taken from a patient treated with photon-based radiotherapy. The CDR3 nucleotides are TGTGCCAGCCGTCTGGGGGGAATCTACGAGCAGTACTTC. It codes for CASRLGGIYEQYF.